Following are 21 T cell receptor beta chains from one sample sequenced in a study of blood T cells in healthy people across ages. The authors ran a second PCR of about 7 to 11 cycles using a sample-barcoded 5' primer and a J-beta primer mix. MiXCR was run by TCRdb on the 5' RACE reads, yielding one entry per CDR3 protein. The sample gives roughly 720,000 distinct CDR3 sequences, 40% to 65% of which show up once; roughly two fifths is in the top ten. The sequencing sample was made of blood. The receptors stem from a man older than 75 in good health.

V is TRBV21-1 and J is TRBJ2-7. TRBV21-1 is designated a pseudogene. The CDR3 is 13 amino acids. CDR3 in amino acids: CTSSKALGCEQYF. CDR3 sequence (DNA): TGTACCAGCAGCAAAGCGCTCGGGTGCGAGCAGTACTTC.

This rearrangement joins TRBV2 to TRBJ2-7; D gene ambiguous. The CDR3 sequence is 13 residues long. The germline V gene has CDR1 SNHLY and CDR2 FYNNEI. Trimming stripped 7 bases from V and 7 bases from J, with 17 bases between. The CDR3 nucleotides are TGTGCCAGCATCGAAGGCAGAACCGGGGAGCAGTACTTC. Translating gives CASIEGRTGEQYF. The variable domain in full, with the rest retrieved from reference TRBV2 and TRBJ2-7, is EPEVTQTPSHQVTQMGQEVILRCVPISNHLYFYWYRQILGQKVEFLVSFYNNEISEKSEIFDDQFSVERPDGSNFTLKIRSTKLEDSAMYFCASIEGRTGEQYFGPGTRLTVT.

This clonotype appeared once. The chain recombines TRBV5-1 with TRBJ2-7; possibly TRBD1 for D (6 bases). The CDR3 spans 17 residues. Trimming cost V 3 bases and J 2 bases, with 21 bases left between them. CDR1 is SGHRS and CDR2 is YFSETQ in the germline V gene. For the CDR3, the DNA is TGCGCCAGCAGCTATAGGACAGACGCAGGGTCTACCTACGAGCAGTACTTC. Protein: CASSYRTDAGSTYEQYF.

The genes are TRBV29-1 and TRBJ2-7; the D is unclear. With 4 bases removed from V and 0 bases from J, the gap between germline ends came to 4 bases. Germline assignment: CDR1 SQVTM and CDR2 ANQGSEA. This CDR3 region has 11 residues. CDR3: CSVGHSYEQYF. For the CDR3, the DNA is TGCAGCGTTGGTCACTCCTACGAGCAGTACTTC.

The V and J genes are TRBV3-1 and TRBJ2-1; 7 bases line up with TRBD2. J lost 2 bases, V lost 8 bases, and 9 bases had no gene match. CDR1 is LGHDT and CDR2 is YNNKEL in the germline V gene (reference sequence). This CDR3 has 15 amino acids. The CDR3 is CASRRGETTYNEQFF. In nucleotides, the CDR3 is TGTGCCAGCCGACGGGGGGAGACGACCTACAATGAGCAGTTCTTC.

This clonotype occurred once. The chain uses TRBV29-1 and TRBJ1-4, with a tentative D call TRBD1 (5 bases). CDR1 SQVTM and CDR2 ANQGSEA come from the germline V gene. The length of the CDR3 is 10 residues. Trimming removed 7 bases at V and 8 bases at J, with 8 bases between. The CDR3 loop reads CSAGAEKLFF. In DNA form, the CDR3 reads TGCAGCGCTGGGGCCGAAAAACTGTTTTTT.

The J gene is TRBJ2-3, the V gene TRBV2, with 7 bases identical to TRBD2. Unmatched junction bases numbered 2, after V lost 1 base and J lost 4 bases. The CDR3 length is 14 residues. CDR1 SNHLY and CDR2 FYNNEI come from the germline V gene. CDR3 region: CASSEGGSPDTQYF. Here the CDR3 DNA reads TGTGCCAGCAGTGAAGGCGGGAGCCCAGATACGCAGTATTTT.

The chain couples TRBV6-6 to TRBJ2-3; possibly TRBD1 or TRBD2 for D (5 bases each). CDR1 is MNHNY, CDR2 SVGAGI, per germline (reference sequence). The CDR3 sequence is 16 residues long. The V and J ends lost 2 bases and 0 bases respectively, with 12 bases between them. CDR3 in DNA: TGTGCCAGCAGTTACCCGACCGGGGCGAGCACAGATACGCAGTATTTT. This translates into CASSYPTGASTDTQYF.

This clonotype turned up a few times. The V and J genes are TRBV20-1 and TRBJ1-2; D gene ambiguous. V was pared by 6 bases and J by 3 bases, with 14 bases between. CDR1 is DFQATT and CDR2 is SNEGSKA in the germline V gene (reference sequence). The CDR3 has 13 amino acids. CDR3 protein: CSAPPRGYYGYTF. As DNA, the CDR3 is TGCAGTGCCCCCCCCCGGGGTTACTATGGCTACACCTTC.

This clonotype turned up a few times. At one boundary the junction diverges from the germline segment, which might be a read error. The chain joins TRBV7-2 to TRBJ2-7; no definite D call. The J call could be wrong; TRBJ2-5 is a better fit for the DNA end. This CDR3 is 13 amino acids long. The germline V gene encodes CDR1 SGHTA and CDR2 FQGNSA. The DNA for the CDR3 is TGTGCCAGCAGCGTAGCTCCGAGGCAGACCCAGTACTTC. Amino acid sequence: CASSVAPRQTQYF.

The chain is built from TRBV24-1 and TRBJ2-7, with D uncertain. V was pared by 5 bases and J by 7 bases, with 11 bases between. Germline V gene sequence: CDR1 KGHDR, CDR2 SFDVKD. The CDR3 spans 12 residues. In DNA, the CDR3 is TGTGCCACCAGTGGCCCTTACAATGAGCAGTACTTC. Its translation: CATSGPYNEQYF.

The gene calls are TRBV12-3 or TRBV12-4 and TRBJ2-7; TRBD1 might be the D (5 bases). This CDR3 is built from 14 residues. V was clipped by 4 bases and J by 3 bases, with 13 bases between them. In DNA form, the CDR3 reads TGTGCCAGCAGTTCCTTCAGCCAGGGCTACGAGCAGTACTTC. Translated, it gives CASSSFSQGYEQYF.

The V call is TRBV6-5, the J call TRBJ2-5; 11 bases fit TRBD1. The J call may be in error: the DNA end matches TRBJ2-7 better. The V gene's germline CDR1 is MNHEY and CDR2 SVGAGI. There are 14 residues in the CDR3. The CDR3 region has the DNA TGTGCCAGCAGCATAGGGACAGGGGGGTGCGAGCAGTACTTC. Protein: CASSIGTGGCEQYF.

This chain connects TRBV28 to TRBJ1-2, with no clear D. Trimming took 3 bases from V and 4 from J, leaving 6 bases between them. CDR3 length: 12 amino acids. In germline, CDR1 is MDHEN, CDR2 SYDVKM. CDR3 region: CASSFKPYGYTF. CDR3 in DNA: TGTGCCAGCAGTTTCAAACCCTATGGCTACACCTTC.

The chain joins TRBV5-1 to TRBJ2-7, with D perhaps matching TRBD2 (5 bases). Looked up from germline, CDR1 is SGHRS and CDR2 is YFSETQ. The CDR3 runs to 15 residues. The germline V and J ends were trimmed by 3 bases and 1 base, with 14 bases remaining between them. The CDR3 region has the DNA TGCGCCAGCAGCTCCGGAGGCAGCAATTCCTACGAGCAGTACTTC. Protein product: CASSSGGSNSYEQYF.

This clonotype showed up just a few times. The chain combines TRBV18 with TRBJ2-5; D not resolved. Trimming pared 3 bases from V and 5 bases from J, leaving 10 bases between. This CDR3 spans 13 amino acids. Per the germline V gene, CDR1 is KGHSH and CDR2 is LQKENI. CDR3 nucleotide sequence: TGTGCCAGCTCACCGGACCTACGCGAGACCCAGTACTTC. This sequence encodes CASSPDLRETQYF.

The V and J genes are TRBV29-1 and TRBJ2-3, with D tentatively TRBD2 (6 bases). Germline CDR1 reads SQVTM; CDR2 reads ANQGSEA. CDR3 size: 11 residues. The V end lost 7 bases, the J end lost 6 bases, and 11 bases lay between the germline ends. The CDR3 DNA reads as TGCAGCGGGAGGGAGTTGGATACGCAGTATTTT. Its translation is CSGRELDTQYF.

This chain joins TRBV7-6 and TRBJ2-1, with TRBD2 as a possible D gene (6 bases). Germline assignment: CDR1 SGHVS and CDR2 FNYEAQ. The V end was cut by 4 bases, the J end by 7 bases, with 20 bases between. The CDR3 totals 16 residues. This CDR3 is CASSSLTGSGANEQFF. The CDR3 nucleotides read TGTGCCAGCAGCTCCCTTACAGGATCGGGAGCGAATGAGCAGTTCTTC. Complete variable domain (other parts from reference TRBV7-6 and TRBJ2-1): GAGVSQSPRYKVTKRGQDVALRCDPISGHVSLYWYRQALGQGPEFLTYFNYEAQQDKSGLPNDRFSAERPEGSISTLTIQRTEQRDSAMYRCASSSLTGSGANEQFFGPGTRLTVL.

This clonotype was counted a few times. The CDR3 sequence: CSARWTSSGIWVDTQYF. The CDR3 bases are TGCAGTGCTAGGTGGACGTCTAGCGGGATTTGGGTAGATACGCAGTATTTT. The rearrangement links TRBV20-1 to TRBJ2-3; 9 bases are shared with TRBD2. Trimming took 3 bases from V and 5 from J; bases not matched to a gene: 15. The CDR3 covers 17 residues. Germline assignment: CDR1 DFQATT and CDR2 SNEGSKA (reference sequence).

The CDR3 region is CATAAGRGTDTQYF. The CDR3, as DNA: TGTGCCACCGCCGCAGGGAGGGGCACAGATACGCAGTATTTT. The chain is built from TRBV6-6 and TRBJ2-3; TRBD2 matches 7 bases. CDR3 length: 14 amino acids. Germline V CDR1 and CDR2: MNHNY, SVGAGI (reference sequence). The junction had 8 bases not matched to a gene; V was cut back by 10 bases and J by 1 base.

The V and J genes are TRBV28 and TRBJ2-7, with TRBD2 identical over 10 bases. The CDR3 covers 16 residues. CDR1 is MDHEN and CDR2 is SYDVKM in the germline V gene. The V and J ends lost 3 bases and 0 bases, in that order; junction bases with no gene match: 5. CDR3 coding DNA: TGTGCCAGCAGTTTGCAGAGCGGGAGGGCCTCCTACGAGCAGTACTTC. This codes for CASSLQSGRASYEQYF.